Reported below is one T cell receptor (beta chain). These data originate in a study of cytomegalovirus exposure and HLA in healthy donors. Primers: 60 Vbeta forward and 13 Jbeta reverse. Assay: immunoSEQ multiplex PCR; the TCRdb copy retains only in-frame clones and omits some. The sample carries approximately 200,000 clones, around 80% recorded once. The CDR3 has 15 amino acids. J gave up 3 bases and V 5 bases, and 9 bases lay outside the gene matches. In germline, CDR1 is SEHNR, CDR2 FQNEAQ (reference sequence). Material: PBMCs. The source of this sequence is a middle-aged man in good health and CMV-seronegative. The rearrangement links TRBV7-9 to TRBJ1-1; TRBD1 matches at 7 bases. CDR3 sequence: CASSLRQGADTEAFF. CDR3 in DNA: TGTGCCAGCAGCCTCCGACAGGGCGCGGACACTGAAGCTTTCTTT.